These 30 T cell receptor beta chains came from one sample sequenced in a study of response to subunit inactivated influenza vaccine. TCRdb reanalysed the RT-PCR reads using MiXCR and keeps one entry per CDR3 protein. The sample shows 550,000 to 600,000 distinct CDR3 sequences, 10% to 15% of them seen only once. Sequencing used PBMCs from blood, obtained on the day of vaccination. The receptors come from a man aged 50 to 59 who received an inactivated influenza vaccine.

DNA of the CDR3: TGCGCCAGCAGCGCCGGCCTTGAATACAATGAGCAGTTCTTC. Its translation: CASSAGLEYNEQFF. The chain joins TRBV5-1 to TRBJ2-1; D ambiguous. This CDR3 is built from 14 residues. The V gene lost 4 bases and the J gene lost 4 bases, with 12 bases spanning the gap. Germline CDR1 and CDR2: SGHRS and YFSETQ.

This clonotype has only a few counts. V gene TRBV20-1 combines with J gene TRBJ2-3, with a weak D call TRBD2 (5 bases). The V end was cut by 7 bases, the J end by 4 bases, with 15 bases between. Germline loops: CDR1 DFQATT, CDR2 SNEGSKA (reference sequence). This CDR3 region has 13 residues. This CDR3 reads CSVLVDVSDTQYF. The CDR3 nucleotides read TGCAGTGTACTAGTTGACGTCTCAGATACGCAGTATTTT.

The chain joins TRBV20-1 to TRBJ1-6; D is unresolved. Per the germline V gene, CDR1 is DFQATT and CDR2 is SNEGSKA (reference sequence). V was pared by 0 bases and J by 7 bases, with 7 bases between. This CDR3 region has 13 residues. CDR3 loop: CSARDRWNSPLHF. The CDR3 region has the DNA TGCAGTGCTAGAGACAGATGGAATTCACCCCTCCACTTT.

This clonotype turned up a few times. V gene TRBV6-5 combines with J gene TRBJ2-2; 7 nucleotides agree with TRBD2. This CDR3 has 14 residues. The V gene end was trimmed by 0 bases and the J gene end by 6 bases; junction bases not matched to a gene: 1. The V gene's germline CDR1 is MNHEY and CDR2 SVGAGI. The CDR3 sequence is CASSYSTSPGELFF. Written as DNA, the CDR3 is TGTGCCAGCAGTTACTCGACTAGCCCCGGGGAGCTGTTTTTT.

The chain carries TRBV20-1 and TRBJ1-1; 8 nucleotides agree with TRBD1. This CDR3 region has 14 residues. Germline CDR1 and CDR2: DFQATT and SNEGSKA (reference sequence). V dropped 3 bases and J dropped 0; count of bases not matched to a gene: 3. The CDR3 DNA is TGCAGTGCTAGTCAGGGGGCGGTGAACACTGAAGCTTTCTTT. Its protein product is CSASQGAVNTEAFF.

A few counts support this clonotype. The chain has TRBV5-1 and TRBJ2-6; D may be TRBD1 (6 bases). Trimming shortened V by 4 bases and J by 7 bases, and 18 bases separated the two germline ends. Germline V CDR1 and CDR2: SGHRS, YFSETQ. The CDR3 is made up of 16 amino acids. The CDR3 DNA is TGCGCCAGCAGCCCACGGACAGCTCGGGAAGCCAACGTCCTGACTTTC. Protein product: CASSPRTAREANVLTF.

The chain has TRBV7-2 and TRBJ2-2; D possibly corresponds to TRBD2 (6 bases). V gave up 5 bases and J gave up 0 bases, with 16 bases separating them. This CDR3 has 17 residues. Germline lookup yields CDR1 SGHTA and CDR2 FQGNSA. The CDR3: CASSPMEGNANTGELFF. DNA for the CDR3: TGTGCCAGCAGCCCTATGGAGGGGAATGCGAACACCGGGGAGCTGTTTTTT.

The chain carries TRBV20-1 and TRBJ2-2, with TRBD2 matching 10 bases. Unmatched junction bases numbered 3, after V lost 5 bases and J lost 3 bases. CDR3 length: 14 amino acids. Germline CDR1 reads DFQATT; CDR2 reads SNEGSKA (reference sequence). The CDR3, as DNA: TGCAGTGCTCCTAGCGGGAGTCACACCGGGGAGCTGTTTTTT. Translating it yields CSAPSGSHTGELFF.

This clonotype was counted many times. The V and J genes are TRBV5-1 and TRBJ2-1; D is possibly TRBD1 or TRBD2 (5 bases each). Trimming removed 0 bases from V and 6 bases from J, with 7 bases in between. The length of the CDR3 is 13 residues. CDR1 is SGHRS, CDR2 YFSETQ, per germline. The CDR3 is CASSLVGVNEQFF. CDR3 DNA: TGCGCCAGCAGCTTGGTGGGGGTCAATGAGCAGTTCTTC.

This clonotype was recorded a few times. The chain recombines TRBV6-1 with TRBJ2-7; 7 nucleotides line up with TRBD1. The V and J ends lost 6 bases and 2 bases, in that order; junction bases with no gene match: 16. Germline V CDR1 and CDR2: MNHNS, SASEGT. This CDR3 spans 17 amino acids. The CDR3 DNA follows: TGTGCCAGCAGCCAGAACAGACAGGGAATCGAAACCTACGAGCAGTACTTC. Residues: CASSQNRQGIETYEQYF.

This clonotype was counted many times. This chain connects TRBV5-1 to TRBJ2-1; weak D call: TRBD1 (6 bases). The CDR3 runs 15 residues. The germline V and J ends were trimmed by 7 bases and 0 bases, with 14 bases remaining between them. Germline-derived CDR1 and CDR2 are SGHRS and YFSETQ. The DNA of the CDR3 is TGCGCCAGCCGTATCCGGGACAACTCCTACAATGAGCAGTTCTTC. Translating gives CASRIRDNSYNEQFF.

This clonotype came up a few times. The chain combines TRBV29-1 with TRBJ1-1; D ambiguous. Germline lookup yields CDR1 SQVTM and CDR2 ANQGSEA. Trimming removed 4 bases from V and 1 base from J, with 7 bases in between. This CDR3 region has 12 residues. DNA for the CDR3: TGCAGCGTTGCGGTAAGGAACACTGAAGCTTTCTTT. Amino acid sequence: CSVAVRNTEAFF.

This clonotype occurred a few times. The rearrangement links TRBV6-2 or TRBV6-3 to TRBJ2-1, with D maybe TRBD2 (6 bases). The germline CDR1 and CDR2 sequences are MNHEY and SVGEGT. V was pared by 0 bases and J by 7 bases, with 16 bases between. CDR3 length: 16 residues. CDR3 protein: CASSYSIGGNENEQFF. CDR3 coding DNA: TGTGCCAGCAGTTACTCGATTGGCGGGAATGAGAATGAGCAGTTCTTC.

The CDR3 sequence: CASSLSTSRGSSYNSPLHF. The CDR3 DNA reads TGTGCCAGCAGCCTAAGCACGTCGCGGGGGAGCTCCTATAATTCACCCCTCCACTTT. This chain uses TRBV4-2 with TRBJ1-6, with D possibly being TRBD1 (5 bases). The germline V and J ends were trimmed by 4 bases and 0 bases, with 19 bases remaining between them. This CDR3 spans 19 amino acids. Germline V gene sequence: CDR1 LGHNA, CDR2 YNFKEQ.

This clonotype was seen more than once but under ten times. V usage is TRBV7-2 and J usage is TRBJ2-1; D is possibly TRBD2 (5 bases). Germline CDR1 is SGHTA and CDR2 is FQGNSA. V was pared by 0 bases and J by 3 bases, with 12 bases between. This CDR3 is 16 amino acids long. The CDR3 spells CASSLATRTSYNEQFF. CDR3 DNA sequence: TGTGCCAGCAGCTTAGCCACACGAACTAGCTACAATGAGCAGTTCTTC. Full variable domain (rest looked up from reference TRBV7-2 and TRBJ2-1): GAGVSQSPSNKVTEKGKDVELRCDPISGHTALYWYRQSLGQGLEFLIYFQGNSAPDKSGLPSDRFSAERTGGSVSTLTIQRTQQEDSAVYLCASSLATRTSYNEQFFGPGTRLTVL.

Ten or more counts support this clonotype. The V and J genes are TRBV12-3 or TRBV12-4 and TRBJ1-1; possibly TRBD1 for D (6 bases). The CDR3 spans 14 residues. V was cut by 6 bases and J by 5 bases, with 16 bases left in between. The CDR3 nucleotides read TGTGCCAGCAGCATAAGCAGGGGTAATACTGAAGCTTTCTTT. This sequence encodes CASSISRGNTEAFF.

V is TRBV2 and J is TRBJ2-1; D is possibly TRBD1 or TRBD2 (5 bases each). Looked up from germline, CDR1 is SNHLY and CDR2 is FYNNEI. V was cut by 8 bases and J by 9 bases, with 17 bases left in between. This CDR3 contains 13 residues. The CDR3 spells CASGQHLAFEQFF. CDR3 nucleotides: TGTGCCAGCGGACAACATCTAGCTTTTGAGCAGTTCTTC.

This clonotype was seen only a few times. J is TRBJ2-1 and V is TRBV5-1, with D tentatively TRBD2 (5 bases). V dropped 0 bases and J dropped 8 bases, with 12 bases sitting between them. This CDR3 has 14 amino acids. Germline V gene data show CDR1 as SGHRS and CDR2 as YFSETQ. This CDR3 is CASSLVVGVDEQFF. The CDR3 DNA is TGCGCCAGCAGCTTGGTGGTGGGAGTGGATGAGCAGTTCTTC.

This clonotype was seen a few times. The rearrangement joins TRBV5-6 to TRBJ1-1; no definite D call. CDR3 length equals 16 residues. The germline CDR1 and CDR2 sequences are SGHDT and YYEEEE. Trimming took 0 bases from V and 1 from J, leaving 13 bases between them. The CDR3 coding sequence is TGTGCCAGCAGCTTGGAGGAGGCGGGGTGGAACACTGAAGCTTTCTTT. Its protein product is CASSLEEAGWNTEAFF.

The DNA of the CDR3 is TGCAGTGCTAGTCCATTGCGGGACAAGACCTACGAGCAGTACTTC. Its protein is CSASPLRDKTYEQYF. This rearrangement joins TRBV20-1 to TRBJ2-7, with D perhaps assigned TRBD1 or TRBD2 (6 bases each). V was pared by 3 bases and J by 2 bases, with 17 bases between. This CDR3 has 15 residues. Germline V gene lookup returns CDR1 DFQATT and CDR2 SNEGSKA (reference sequence).

V and J are TRBV4-1 and TRBJ1-4; the D gene is possibly TRBD1 (5 bases). Germline V CDR1 and CDR2: MGHRA, YSYEKL. Trimming left V 3 bases short and J 8 bases short, with 13 bases between. CDR3 length: 14 residues. DNA for the CDR3: TGCGCCAGCAGCCACCTTGAGGGACCGGAAAAACTGTTTTTT. It translates to CASSHLEGPEKLFF.

To note about this clonotype: The junction departs from the called germline gene at one end, perhaps through a read error. This chain uses TRBV7-2 with TRBJ2-5, with 8 positions matching TRBD1. Germline V lookup: CDR1 SGHTA, CDR2 FQGNSA. The CDR3 covers 12 residues. The CDR3 region is CASSYRGETHYF. The DNA of the CDR3 is TGTGCCAGCAGCTACAGGGGGGAGACCCATTACTTC.

This clonotype was counted a single time. V and J are TRBV28 and TRBJ2-1; D not certain. The CDR3 has 15 amino acids. Germline CDR1 and CDR2: MDHEN and SYDVKM. Trimming shortened V by 4 bases and J by 3 bases, and 13 bases separated the two germline ends. CDR3 sequence reads: CASSSSRMLYNEQFF. In DNA, the CDR3 is TGTGCCAGCAGTTCAAGCAGGATGCTCTACAATGAGCAGTTCTTC.

This clonotype showed up many times. The chain has TRBV9 and TRBJ1-1; 7 nucleotides agree with TRBD1. With 2 bases clipped from V and 6 bases from J, the junction kept 7 bases outside the gene matches. The CDR3 runs to 14 residues. Germline CDR1 is SGDLS and CDR2 is YYNGEE. The CDR3 DNA follows: TGTGCCAGCAGCGTCAGTGGTCAGGGGGCTGAAGCTTTCTTT. Amino acid sequence: CASSVSGQGAEAFF.

This clonotype was counted between two and nine times. The gene calls are TRBV4-2 and TRBJ2-7; 7 positions agree with TRBD2. Germline V CDR1 and CDR2: LGHNA, YNFKEQ. The V and J ends lost 0 bases and 6 bases, in that order; junction bases with no gene match: 8. There are 15 residues in the CDR3. The CDR3 DNA reads as TGTGCCAGCAGCCAAGAAGGGAGGGGTCCGTTCGAGCAGTACTTC. It is translated as CASSQEGRGPFEQYF.

This clonotype was counted at least ten times. This rearrangement joins TRBV12-3 or TRBV12-4 to TRBJ1-3; D ambiguous. V was shortened by 3 bases and J by 5 bases, with 2 bases between the two germline ends. There are 11 residues in the CDR3. The CDR3 region has the DNA TGTGCCAGCAGTTTGCGAAACACCATATATTTT. Translation gives CASSLRNTIYF.

The CDR3 spells CASRSGALTGELFF. CDR3 coding DNA: TGTGCCAGCAGATCCGGAGCCCTCACCGGGGAGCTGTTTTTT. The chain is built from TRBV7-8 and TRBJ2-2; D ambiguous. Looked up from germline, CDR1 is SGHVS and CDR2 is FQNEAQ. V was cut by 6 bases and J by 4 bases, with 12 bases left in between. This CDR3 region has 14 residues. The full variable domain, with the rest looked up from reference TRBV7-8 and TRBJ2-2, is GAGVSQSPRYKVAKRGQDVALRCDPISGHVSLFWYQQALGQGPEFLTYFQNEAQLDKSGLPSDRFFAERPEGSVSTLKIQRTQQEDSAVYLCASRSGALTGELFFGEGSRLTVL.

There are a few counts of this clonotype. The rearrangement links TRBV11-2 to TRBJ2-3, with D hard to call. The ends were cut back, 2 bases at V and 6 bases at J, with 12 bases in the middle. From germline, CDR1 is SGHAT and CDR2 FQNNGV. This CDR3 region has 14 residues. CDR3 in DNA: TGTGCCAGCAGCTTAAGTAGGTCCGCGGATACGCAGTATTTT. This translates into CASSLSRSADTQYF.

The sample holds a few counts of this clonotype. V gene TRBV9 combines with J gene TRBJ2-5, with 7 bases that match TRBD2. V lost 3 bases to trimming and J lost 6 bases; unmatched junction nucleotides: 2. Germline loops: CDR1 SGDLS, CDR2 YYNGEE. This CDR3 has 12 amino acids. As DNA, the CDR3 is TGTGCCAGCAGCGGGGGGGGGAAGACCCAGTACTTC. It encodes CASSGGGKTQYF.

The rearrangement uses TRBV20-1 and TRBJ2-3; 8 nucleotides line up with TRBD2. In germline, CDR1 is DFQATT, CDR2 SNEGSKA (reference sequence). The length of the CDR3 is 14 residues. V lost 2 bases to trimming and J lost 6 bases; unmatched junction nucleotides: 7. For the CDR3, the DNA is TGCAGTGCTAGAACGGGAGGGCCTTATGATACGCAGTATTTT. Protein: CSARTGGPYDTQYF.